This is a list of T cell receptor beta chains from one sample in a study of T cell responses to AZD1222 COVID-19 vaccine. The assay was immunoSEQ multiplex PCR, and TCRdb's table has in-frame clones only and misses some. The table shows approximately 96,000 clones, with about 86% occurring only once. This specimen was peripheral blood, taken 28 days after the second AZD1222 dose. The receptors originated from an adult who received the AZD1222 COVID-19 vaccine. CDR3s include the opening cysteine and the closing phenylalanine or tryptophan. D genes are given only for firm matches. Size is omitted from some rows. Given values are once, few, many or a class for expanded clones.

v_call: TRBV30
d_call: .
j_call: TRBJ1-5
clone_size: .
cdr3_aa: CAWSTRQNSNQPQHF
cdr3_nt: TGTGCCTGGAGTACCCGTCAGAATAGCAATCAGCCCCAGCATTTT

v_call: TRBV9
d_call: TRBD1
j_call: TRBJ1-5
clone_size: .
cdr3_aa: CASSAHGQGANQPQHF
cdr3_nt: TGTGCCAGCAGCGCCCATGGACAGGGGGCAAATCAGCCCCAGCATTTT

v_call: TRBV7-9
d_call: .
j_call: TRBJ1-4
clone_size: few
cdr3_aa: CASDATNEKLFF
cdr3_nt: TGTGCCAGTGACGCAACTAATGAAAAACTGTTTTTT

v_call: TRBV6-1
d_call: .
j_call: TRBJ2-7
clone_size: .
cdr3_aa: CASSDPRLASSYEQYF
cdr3_nt: TGTGCCAGCAGTGATCCCCGACTCGCAAGCTCCTACGAGCAGTACTTC

v_call: TRBV29-1
d_call: TRBD1
j_call: TRBJ1-5
clone_size: .
cdr3_aa: CSVGTGGGNQPQHF
cdr3_nt: TGCAGCGTCGGGACAGGGGGCGGCAATCAGCCCCAGCATTTT

v_call: TRBV6-6
d_call: .
j_call: TRBJ2-3
clone_size: .
cdr3_aa: CASSQGPDTQYF
cdr3_nt: TGTGCCAGCAGTCAGGGCCCAGATACGCAGTATTTT

v_call: TRBV10-2
d_call: TRBD1
j_call: TRBJ1-3
clone_size: .
cdr3_aa: CASSEPGQGYGNTIYF
cdr3_nt: TGCGCCAGCAGTGAACCGGGACAGGGGTACGGAAACACCATATATTTT

v_call: TRBV15
d_call: .
j_call: TRBJ2-5
clone_size: .
cdr3_aa: CATSRVLETQYF
cdr3_nt: TGTGCCACCAGCAGAGTTTTAGAGACCCAGTACTTC

v_call: TRBV4-3
d_call: TRBD2
j_call: TRBJ2-1
clone_size: .
cdr3_aa: CASSQDDRGAGDGYNEQFF
cdr3_nt: TGCGCCAGCAGCCAAGATGATCGTGGAGCGGGAGACGGCTACAATGAGCAGTTCTTC

v_call: TRBV20-1
d_call: .
j_call: TRBJ1-6
clone_size: .
cdr3_aa: CSASEAIGGNSPLHF
cdr3_nt: TGCAGTGCTAGTGAGGCTATCGGGGGTAATTCACCCCTCCACTTT

v_call: TRBV6-4
d_call: .
j_call: TRBJ1-6
clone_size: .
cdr3_aa: CASKEQSLNNSPLHF
cdr3_nt: TGTGCCAGCAAAGAGCAGTCCTTAAATAATTCACCCCTCCACTTT

v_call: TRBV27
d_call: TRBD1
j_call: TRBJ2-7
clone_size: .
cdr3_aa: CASRDRGAGRYEQYF
cdr3_nt: TGTGCCAGCCGAGACAGGGGTGCAGGGAGGTACGAGCAGTACTTC

v_call: TRBV24-1
d_call: .
j_call: TRBJ2-3
clone_size: .
cdr3_aa: CATSDLRADTQYF
cdr3_nt: TGTGCCACCAGTGATTTGCGGGCAGATACGCAGTATTTT

v_call: TRBV11-1
d_call: TRBD1
j_call: TRBJ2-3
clone_size: .
cdr3_aa: CASSPWTGDTQYF
cdr3_nt: TGTGCCAGCAGCCCCTGGACAGGAGATACGCAGTATTTT

v_call: TRBV30
d_call: TRBD1
j_call: TRBJ1-4
clone_size: .
cdr3_aa: CAFSGTGGSKLFF
cdr3_nt: TGTGCCTTCTCAGGGACAGGGGGCAGCAAACTGTTTTTT

v_call: TRBV6-5
d_call: TRBD1
j_call: TRBJ1-2
clone_size: .
cdr3_aa: CASSPGDRSYGYTF
cdr3_nt: TGTGCCAGCAGTCCCGGGGACAGGAGCTATGGCTACACCTTC

v_call: TRBV6-5
d_call: TRBD1
j_call: TRBJ2-1
clone_size: .
cdr3_aa: CASRMTGGKNEQFF
cdr3_nt: TGTGCCAGCCGTATGACAGGGGGAAAAAATGAGCAGTTCTTC

v_call: TRBV27
d_call: TRBD2
j_call: TRBJ2-1
clone_size: .
cdr3_aa: CASRVVTGGGNEQFF
cdr3_nt: TGTGCCAGCAGGGTGGTCACGGGAGGGGGGAATGAGCAGTTCTTC

v_call: TRBV7-9
d_call: .
j_call: TRBJ2-3
clone_size: .
cdr3_aa: CASSFMDSGTDTQYF
cdr3_nt: TGTGCCAGCAGCTTTATGGATTCGGGCACAGATACGCAGTATTTT

v_call: TRBV19
d_call: .
j_call: TRBJ1-2
clone_size: .
cdr3_aa: CASSLRQGGYTF
cdr3_nt: TGTGCCAGTAGTCTCCGGCAGGGCGGCTACACCTTC

v_call: TRBV5-5
d_call: .
j_call: TRBJ2-3
clone_size: once
cdr3_aa: CASSSLTGDTQYF
cdr3_nt: TGTGCCAGCAGCTCACTGACCGGGGATACGCAGTATTTT

v_call: TRBV4-1
d_call: .
j_call: TRBJ1-2
clone_size: .
cdr3_aa: CASSPGVVSPNYGYTF
cdr3_nt: TGCGCCAGCAGCCCTGGGGTCGTCAGCCCTAACTATGGCTACACCTTC

v_call: TRBV5-4
d_call: TRBD2
j_call: TRBJ2-5
clone_size: .
cdr3_aa: CASSLEQRGGGETQYF
cdr3_nt: TGTGCCAGCAGCTTGGAGCAGCGGGGGGGCGGAGAGACCCAGTACTTC

v_call: TRBV6-5
d_call: TRBD1
j_call: TRBJ2-5
clone_size: .
cdr3_aa: CASPRGTGVETQYF
cdr3_nt: TGTGCCAGCCCTAGAGGGACAGGGGTCGAGACCCAGTACTTC

v_call: TRBV3-1/TRBV3-2
d_call: .
j_call: TRBJ1-2
clone_size: .
cdr3_aa: CASKPFTGPYGYTF
cdr3_nt: TGTGCCAGCAAACCTTTTACAGGGCCCTATGGCTACACCTTC

v_call: TRBV2
d_call: TRBD1
j_call: TRBJ2-7
clone_size: .
cdr3_aa: CASSEAGTGGEQYF
cdr3_nt: TGTGCCAGCAGTGAAGCCGGGACAGGTGGCGAGCAGTACTTC

v_call: TRBV10-3
d_call: .
j_call: TRBJ1-2
clone_size: once
cdr3_aa: CAISELQANYGYTF
cdr3_nt: TGTGCCATCAGTGAACTACAGGCGAACTATGGCTACACCTTC

v_call: TRBV5-4
d_call: .
j_call: TRBJ1-4
clone_size: once
cdr3_aa: CASSLGLEGNEKLFF
cdr3_nt: TGTGCCAGCAGCTTGGGGCTTGAAGGGAATGAAAAACTGTTTTTT

v_call: TRBV28
d_call: .
j_call: TRBJ2-5
clone_size: .
cdr3_aa: CASSLATGVHQETQYF
cdr3_nt: TGTGCCAGCAGTTTAGCCACGGGGGTACACCAAGAGACCCAGTACTTC

v_call: TRBV18
d_call: .
j_call: TRBJ1-6
clone_size: .
cdr3_aa: CASSPAEVSSPLHF
cdr3_nt: TGTGCCAGCTCACCAGCCGAGGTCTCTTCACCCCTCCACTTT

v_call: TRBV30
d_call: TRBD1
j_call: TRBJ2-1
clone_size: .
cdr3_aa: CAWSAKDRYLNEQFF
cdr3_nt: TGTGCCTGGAGTGCCAAGGACAGGTATCTCAATGAGCAGTTCTTC

v_call: TRBV19
d_call: .
j_call: TRBJ1-4
clone_size: .
cdr3_aa: CASSDGALINEKLFF
cdr3_nt: TGTGCCAGTAGTGATGGGGCCCTGATTAATGAAAAACTGTTTTTT

v_call: TRBV28
d_call: .
j_call: TRBJ1-1
clone_size: .
cdr3_aa: CASSRGGHNTEAFF
cdr3_nt: TGTGCCAGCAGTAGAGGGGGGCACAACACTGAAGCTTTCTTT

v_call: TRBV6-2/TRBV6-3
d_call: .
j_call: TRBJ1-5
clone_size: few
cdr3_aa: CASSSSGGAHQPQHF
cdr3_nt: TGTGCCAGCAGTTCCTCCGGCGGGGCGCATCAGCCCCAGCATTTT

v_call: TRBV7-9
d_call: .
j_call: TRBJ2-1
clone_size: .
cdr3_aa: CASSLWTLIREQFF
cdr3_nt: TGTGCCAGCAGCTTATGGACTCTTATACGTGAGCAGTTCTTC

v_call: TRBV10-1
d_call: .
j_call: TRBJ2-1
clone_size: .
cdr3_aa: CASSATTNFHEQFF
cdr3_nt: TGCGCCAGCAGTGCTACGACTAACTTTCACGAGCAGTTCTTC

v_call: TRBV5-1
d_call: TRBD1
j_call: TRBJ2-2
clone_size: .
cdr3_aa: CASSGTGNTGELFF
cdr3_nt: TGCGCCAGCTCGGGGACAGGGAACACCGGGGAGCTGTTTTTT

v_call: TRBV5-4
d_call: TRBD1
j_call: TRBJ1-2
clone_size: .
cdr3_aa: CASSEGQTYGYTF
cdr3_nt: TGTGCCAGCAGCGAGGGACAGACTTATGGCTACACCTTC

v_call: TRBV18
d_call: TRBD1
j_call: TRBJ2-5
clone_size: .
cdr3_aa: CASSPNRGQETQYF
cdr3_nt: TGTGCCAGCTCACCGAACAGGGGACAAGAGACCCAGTACTTC

v_call: TRBV19
d_call: TRBD1
j_call: TRBJ1-5
clone_size: .
cdr3_aa: CASSVDRGLFQPQHF
cdr3_nt: TGTGCCAGTAGTGTTGACAGGGGGCTATTTCAGCCCCAGCATTTT

v_call: TRBV3-1/TRBV3-2
d_call: TRBD2
j_call: TRBJ2-7
clone_size: .
cdr3_aa: CASSQLAGGSYEQYF
cdr3_nt: TGTGCCAGCAGCCAACTAGCGGGCGGCTCCTACGAGCAGTACTTC

v_call: TRBV28
d_call: .
j_call: TRBJ2-3
clone_size: once
cdr3_aa: CASASGSLDTQYF
cdr3_nt: TGTGCCAGCGCGTCGGGGAGTCTGGATACGCAGTATTTT

v_call: TRBV2
d_call: .
j_call: TRBJ2-5
clone_size: .
cdr3_aa: CASSGWETQYF
cdr3_nt: TGTGCCAGCAGCGGTTGGGAGACCCAGTACTTC

v_call: TRBV6-5
d_call: .
j_call: TRBJ2-7
clone_size: once
cdr3_aa: CASSESSRYEQYF
cdr3_nt: TGTGCCAGCAGCGAGAGCAGCCGGTACGAGCAGTACTTC

v_call: TRBV5-1
d_call: TRBD2
j_call: TRBJ2-1
clone_size: .
cdr3_aa: CASSLGLAGGNEQFF
cdr3_nt: TGCGCCAGCAGCTTGGGCCTAGCGGGAGGGAATGAGCAGTTCTTC

v_call: TRBV10-2
d_call: .
j_call: TRBJ1-5
clone_size: .
cdr3_aa: CASSTGGNQPQHF
cdr3_nt: TGCGCCAGCAGCACAGGTGGCAATCAGCCCCAGCATTTT

v_call: TRBV28
d_call: .
j_call: TRBJ2-1
clone_size: .
cdr3_aa: CASSRRAPYEQFF
cdr3_nt: TGTGCCAGCAGTCGGAGGGCCCCCTATGAGCAGTTCTTC

v_call: TRBV30
d_call: .
j_call: TRBJ2-1
clone_size: .
cdr3_aa: CAWSVSHNEQFF
cdr3_nt: TGTGCCTGGAGTGTATCTCACAATGAGCAGTTCTTC